This T cell receptor beta chain was sequenced in a study of blood T cell repertoires in COVID-19. Across the whole study: Italy, Spain and the United States were the sources of the convalescent and acute COVID-19 samples.

V dropped 1 base and J dropped 8; count of bases not matched to a gene: 15. CDR1 SGHNT and CDR2 YENEEA come from the germline V gene. This CDR3 spans 17 amino acids. The protocol was immunoSEQ multiplex PCR, while the TCRdb copy is restricted to in-frame clones and leaves out a portion. The sample has hundreds of thousands of clones, around nine tenths seen once; the top ten hold under 3.5%. This TCR derives from a woman younger than 35 who had recovered from COVID-19. The chain carries TRBV11-3 and TRBJ2-7, with 9 bases lining up with TRBD1. Source material: peripheral blood. The CDR3 region is CASSLVLSGQGATKQYV. The DNA for the CDR3 is TGTGCCAGCAGCTTAGTACTTTCGGGACAGGGCGCTACCAAGCAGTACGTC.